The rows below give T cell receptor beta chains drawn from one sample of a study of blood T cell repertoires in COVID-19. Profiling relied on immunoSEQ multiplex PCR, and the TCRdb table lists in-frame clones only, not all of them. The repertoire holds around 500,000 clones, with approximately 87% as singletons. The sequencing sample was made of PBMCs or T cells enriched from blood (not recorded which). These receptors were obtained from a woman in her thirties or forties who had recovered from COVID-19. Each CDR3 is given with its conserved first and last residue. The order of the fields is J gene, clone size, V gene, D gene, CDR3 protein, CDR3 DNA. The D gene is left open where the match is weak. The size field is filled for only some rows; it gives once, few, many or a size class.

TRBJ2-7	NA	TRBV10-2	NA	CASGPQGVEQYF	TGCGCCAGCGGCCCACAGGGTGTCGAGCAGTACTTC
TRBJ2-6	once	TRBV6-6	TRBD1	CASSPPGQGASGANVLTF	TGTGCCAGCAGTCCGCCGGGACAGGGGGCAAGTGGGGCCAACGTCCTGACTTTC
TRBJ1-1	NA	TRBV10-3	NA	CAISVGGPTSEAFF	TGTGCCATCAGTGTCGGGGGGCCGACCTCAGAAGCTTTCTTT
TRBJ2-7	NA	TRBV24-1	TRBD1	CATSDLGQGGEYF	TGTGCCACCAGTGACCTGGGACAGGGCGGGGAGTACTTC
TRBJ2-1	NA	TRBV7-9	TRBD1	CASSLQGDSEQFF	TGTGCCAGCAGCTTACAAGGGGACAGTGAGCAGTTCTTC
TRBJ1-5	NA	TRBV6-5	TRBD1	CASSPDRRVQPQHF	TGTGCCAGCAGCCCGGACAGGAGGGTTCAGCCCCAGCATTTT
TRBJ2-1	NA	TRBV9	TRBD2	CASSVVSGGGLAGEAPYNEQFF	TGTGCCAGCAGCGTAGTAAGTGGGGGAGGACTAGCGGGAGAGGCCCCCTACAATGAGCAGTTCTTC
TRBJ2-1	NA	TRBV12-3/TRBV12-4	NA	CASRPARNEQFF	TGTGCCAGCAGACCAGCTAGGAATGAGCAGTTCTTC
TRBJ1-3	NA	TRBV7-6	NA	CASSLAASGNTIYF	TGTGCCAGCAGCTTAGCAGCCTCTGGAAACACCATATATTTT
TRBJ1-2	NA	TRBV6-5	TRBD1	CASSHRGSYGYTF	TGTGCCAGCAGTCACAGGGGGAGCTATGGCTACACCTTC
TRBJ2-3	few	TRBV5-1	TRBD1	CASSPGQRGPSTDTQYF	TGCGCCAGTAGTCCGGGACAGAGAGGACCTAGCACAGATACGCAGTATTTT
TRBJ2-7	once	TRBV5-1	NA	CASTPGPEGSYEQYF	TGCGCCAGCACCCCTGGGCCTGAAGGCTCCTACGAGCAGTACTTC
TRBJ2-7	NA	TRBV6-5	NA	CASSPREYEQYF	TGTGCCAGCAGTCCACGGGAATACGAGCAGTACTTC
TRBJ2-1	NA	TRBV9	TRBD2	CASSVARTSGYNEQFF	TGTGCCAGCAGCGTAGCCCGGACTAGCGGATACAATGAGCAGTTCTTC
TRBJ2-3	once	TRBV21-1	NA	CASGGTHTDTQYF	TGTGCCAGCGGCGGGACCCACACAGATACGCAGTATTTT
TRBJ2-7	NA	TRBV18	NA	CASSPGLPHEQYF	TGTGCCAGCTCACCGGGACTCCCCCACGAGCAGTACTTC
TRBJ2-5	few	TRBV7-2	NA	CASSLGFGTQETQYF	TGTGCCAGCAGCTTAGGTTTTGGCACCCAAGAGACCCAGTACTTC
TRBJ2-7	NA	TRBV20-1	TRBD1	CSASGTGIYEQYF	TGCAGTGCTAGTGGGACAGGGATTTACGAGCAGTACTTC
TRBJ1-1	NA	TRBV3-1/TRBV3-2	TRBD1	CASSRANSGGGGEAFF	TGTGCCAGCAGCCGGGCTAACTCAGGGGGCGGGGGTGAAGCTTTCTTT
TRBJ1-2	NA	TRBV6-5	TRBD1	CASSYPPGQGGYGYTF	TGTGCCAGCAGTTACCCCCCGGGACAGGGAGGCTATGGCTACACCTTC